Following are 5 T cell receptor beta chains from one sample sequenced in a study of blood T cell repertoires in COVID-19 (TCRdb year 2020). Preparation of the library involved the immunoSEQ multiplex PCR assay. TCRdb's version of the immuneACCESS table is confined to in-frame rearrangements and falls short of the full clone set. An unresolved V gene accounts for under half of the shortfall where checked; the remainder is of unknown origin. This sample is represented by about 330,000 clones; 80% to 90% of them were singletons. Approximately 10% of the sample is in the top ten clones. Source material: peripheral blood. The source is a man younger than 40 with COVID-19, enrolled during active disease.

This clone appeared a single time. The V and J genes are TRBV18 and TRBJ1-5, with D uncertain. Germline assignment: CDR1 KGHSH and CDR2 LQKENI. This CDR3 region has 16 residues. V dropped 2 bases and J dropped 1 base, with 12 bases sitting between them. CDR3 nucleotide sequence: TGTGCCAGCTCACCATTCACGGGGTCAAGCAATCAGCCCCAGCATTTT. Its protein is CASSPFTGSSNQPQHF.

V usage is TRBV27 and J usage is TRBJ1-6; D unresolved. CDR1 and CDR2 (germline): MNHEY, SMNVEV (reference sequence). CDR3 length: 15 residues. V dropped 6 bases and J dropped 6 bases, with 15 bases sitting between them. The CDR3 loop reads CASSPAEGVNSPLHF. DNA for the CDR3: TGTGCCAGCAGCCCTGCGGAGGGTGTTAATTCACCCCTCCACTTT.

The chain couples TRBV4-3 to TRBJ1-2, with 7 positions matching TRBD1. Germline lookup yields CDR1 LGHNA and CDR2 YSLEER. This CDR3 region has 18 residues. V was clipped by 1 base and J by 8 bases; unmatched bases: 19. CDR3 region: CASSQVLQGRPKLGGYTF. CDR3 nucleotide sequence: TGCGCCAGCAGCCAAGTCTTACAGGGGAGGCCTAAACTGGGCGGCTACACCTTC.

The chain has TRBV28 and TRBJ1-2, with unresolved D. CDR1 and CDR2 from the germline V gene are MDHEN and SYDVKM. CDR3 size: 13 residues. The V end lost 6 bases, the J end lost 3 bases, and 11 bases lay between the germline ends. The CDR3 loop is CASSPHTDYGYTF. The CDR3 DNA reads TGTGCCAGCAGCCCCCACACCGACTATGGCTACACCTTC.

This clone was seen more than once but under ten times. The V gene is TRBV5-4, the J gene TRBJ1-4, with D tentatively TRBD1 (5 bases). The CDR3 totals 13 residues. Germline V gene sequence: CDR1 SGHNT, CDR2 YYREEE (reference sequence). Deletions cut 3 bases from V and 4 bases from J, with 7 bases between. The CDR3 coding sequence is TGTGCCAGCAGCTGGAGGGGTAATGAAAAACTGTTTTTT. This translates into CASSWRGNEKLFF.